A single sample is the source of the 18 T cell receptor beta chains below, sequenced in a study of blood T cell repertoires in COVID-19. Profiled with immunoSEQ multiplex PCR; TCRdb holds only in-frame clones, not every one. The table lists 200,000 to 300,000 clones, approximately 85% of them singletons. Sequenced: PBMCs or T cells enriched from blood (not recorded which). Receptors were obtained from a woman in her fifties or sixties who had recovered from COVID-19.

V gene TRBV3-1 (or the pseudogene TRBV3-2) combines with J gene TRBJ2-3; 11 bases align to TRBD2. Trimming removed 4 bases from V and 0 bases from J; junction bases left unmatched: 0. The CDR3 covers 15 residues. The germline gives CDR1 LGHDT, CDR2 YNNKEL (reference sequence). CDR3 amino acids: CASSRLAGSTDTQYF. CDR3 coding DNA: TGTGCCAGCAGCCGACTAGCGGGAAGCACAGATACGCAGTATTTT.

V gene TRBV4-3 combines with J gene TRBJ2-6, with D perhaps TRBD2 (5 bases). The CDR3 is 15 residues long. Trimming removed 4 bases from V and 0 bases from J, with 7 bases in between. Germline lookup yields CDR1 LGHNA and CDR2 YSLEER. The CDR3 loop reads CASSPGSSGANVLTF. CDR3 in DNA: TGCGCCAGCAGCCCGGGAAGCTCTGGGGCCAACGTCCTGACTTTC.

The CDR3 region is CAISETELREQFF. In DNA, the CDR3 is TGTGCCATCAGTGAGACAGAGCTGCGAGAGCAGTTCTTC. This sequence joins TRBV10-3 and TRBJ2-1; D is undetermined. The V gene's germline CDR1 is ENHRY and CDR2 SYGVKD. Trimming removed 2 bases at V and 10 bases at J, with 12 bases between. The CDR3 covers 13 residues.

This sequence joins TRBV21-1 and TRBJ1-6. TRBV21-1 is an annotated pseudogene. The CDR3 loop spans 11 amino acids. Here the CDR3 reads CASADFSPLHF. In DNA form, the CDR3 reads TGTGCCAGCGCAGACTTTTCACCCCTCCACTTT.

This clone appeared once. The chain couples TRBV2 to TRBJ1-5; D is uncertain. The CDR3 length is 14 residues. V was pared by 5 bases and J by 7 bases, with 15 bases between. From germline, CDR1 is SNHLY and CDR2 FYNNEI. Written as DNA, the CDR3 is TGTGCCAGCAGTAACCTAGAGACGGAACAGCCCCAGCATTTT. Encoded protein: CASSNLETEQPQHF. Complete variable domain (other parts from reference TRBV2 and TRBJ1-5): EPEVTQTPSHQVTQMGQEVILRCVPISNHLYFYWYRQILGQKVEFLVSFYNNEISEKSEIFDDQFSVERPDGSNFTLKIRSTKLEDSAMYFCASSNLETEQPQHFGDGTRLSIL.

This clone has only a few counts. The V and J genes are TRBV7-2 and TRBJ2-1; 8 nucleotides align to TRBD2. Germline loops: CDR1 SGHTA, CDR2 FQGNSA. V dropped 6 bases and J dropped 8; count of bases not matched to a gene: 15. CDR3 length: 16 residues. The CDR3 DNA reads as TGTGCCAGCAGGTTCACTAGCGGAGTAGCTGGCGATGAGCAGTTCTTC. Amino acid sequence: CASRFTSGVAGDEQFF.

The chain combines TRBV5-4 with TRBJ2-7, with D possibly matching TRBD2 (5 bases). CDR1 and CDR2 from the germline V gene are SGHNT and YYREEE (reference sequence). The CDR3 spans 14 residues. The V and J ends lost 2 bases and 2 bases respectively, with 11 bases between them. The CDR3 sequence: CASSLWLAPYEQYF. The CDR3 DNA reads TGTGCCAGCAGCTTATGGCTAGCTCCCTACGAGCAGTACTTC.

This rearrangement joins TRBV3-1 (or the pseudogene TRBV3-2) to TRBJ2-1; 11 bases align to TRBD2. Germline values: CDR1 LGHDT, CDR2 YNNKEL (reference sequence). This CDR3 contains 15 residues. The V segment lost 4 bases and the J segment 6 bases; nucleotides outside the gene matches: 5. The CDR3 DNA follows: TGTGCCAGCAGCCGACTAGCGGGGAGGGGCAATGAGCAGTTCTTC. It encodes CASSRLAGRGNEQFF.

This rearrangement joins TRBV27 to TRBJ1-2, with TRBD1 matching over 8 bases. Germline CDR1 is MNHEY and CDR2 is SMNVEV (reference sequence). The CDR3 totals 13 residues. V trimming: 8 bases; J trimming: 4 bases; junction bases outside the gene matches: 6. This CDR3 is CASARQGSYGYTF. In DNA form, the CDR3 reads TGTGCCAGCGCACGACAGGGGAGCTATGGCTACACCTTC.

The chain recombines TRBV23-1 with TRBJ1-1, with 10 nucleotides matching TRBD1. TRBV23-1 is known as an ORF, though its function is uncertain. CDR3 length equals 14 residues. The junction had 7 bases not matched to a gene; V was cut back by 8 bases and J by 4 bases. The chain's CDR3 is CASGRQGACTEAFF. DNA of the CDR3: TGCGCCAGCGGTAGACAGGGGGCGTGCACTGAAGCTTTCTTT.

Only one count was recorded for this clone. This rearrangement joins TRBV19 to TRBJ1-5, with 7 bases that match TRBD1. V was pared by 7 bases and J by 3 bases, with 12 bases of the junction left unmatched. This CDR3 region has 16 residues. Germline lookup yields CDR1 LNHDA and CDR2 SQIVND (reference sequence). The CDR3 loop is CASTTPRQGPNQPQHF. DNA for the CDR3: TGTGCCAGTACTACTCCTAGACAGGGTCCCAATCAGCCCCAGCATTTT.

The chain couples TRBV5-1 to TRBJ2-3; a weak D match, TRBD2 (6 bases). CDR3 length equals 15 residues. V gave up 2 bases and J gave up 0 bases, with 10 bases separating them. Germline V gives CDR1 SGHRS, CDR2 YFSETQ. CDR3 coding DNA: TGCGCCAGCAGCTTAAACAGCGGGAGCACAGATACGCAGTATTTT. Translating it yields CASSLNSGSTDTQYF. The entire variable domain, with the rest obtained from reference TRBV5-1 and TRBJ2-3, is as follows: KAGVTQTPRYLIKTRGQQVTLSCSPISGHRSVSWYQQTPGQGLQFLFEYFSETQRNKGNFPGRFSGRQFSNSRSEMNVSTLELGDSALYLCASSLNSGSTDTQYFGPGTRLTVL.

The gene calls are TRBV11-3 and TRBJ1-2; possibly TRBD1 for D (5 bases). With 3 bases removed from V and 4 bases from J, the gap between germline ends came to 9 bases. This CDR3 has 13 amino acids. The germline V gene encodes CDR1 SGHNT and CDR2 YENEEA. The CDR3: CASSLGQTYGYTF. DNA for the CDR3: TGTGCCAGCAGCTTGGGGCAGACCTATGGCTACACCTTC.

The rearrangement links TRBV4-3 to TRBJ1-5, with 8 bases aligning to TRBD1. Per germline, CDR1 LGHNA and CDR2 YSLEER. CDR3 size: 16 residues. J was trimmed by 1 base and V by 1 base; bases with no gene match: 3. The CDR3 sequence is CASSQVWDRSNQPQHF. The DNA for the CDR3 is TGCGCCAGCAGCCAAGTCTGGGACAGGAGCAATCAGCCCCAGCATTTT.

This chain links TRBV12-3 or TRBV12-4 with TRBJ2-7; 8 bases are shared with TRBD1. The CDR3 extends over 13 amino acids. Germline trimming cut 6 bases from V and 2 bases from J; bases unmatched to any gene: 3. The CDR3 DNA reads TGTGCCAGCAGCAGACAGGGGCCCTACGAGCAGTACTTC. Encoded protein: CASSRQGPYEQYF.

This sequence joins TRBV4-3 and TRBJ1-5; 7 positions match TRBD1. The CDR3 is made up of 13 amino acids. CDR1 is LGHNA, CDR2 YSLEER, per germline. J gave up 4 bases and V 3 bases, and 0 bases lay outside the gene matches. The CDR3 DNA follows: TGCGCCAGCAGCCAGACAGGGAATCAGCCCCAGCATTTT. Translating it yields CASSQTGNQPQHF.

The chain carries TRBV11-2 and TRBJ2-6, with D possibly being TRBD1 (5 bases). The CDR3 sequence is 17 residues long. Trimming shortened V by 1 base and J by 1 base, and 11 bases separated the two germline ends. The germline CDR1 and CDR2 sequences are SGHAT and FQNNGV. The CDR3 nucleotides are TGTGCCAGCAGCTTAGTTTTGCAGGGTTCTGGGGCCAACGTCCTGACTTTC. Amino acid sequence: CASSLVLQGSGANVLTF. The variable domain in full, with the rest retrieved from reference TRBV11-2 and TRBJ2-6, is EAGVAQSPRYKIIEKRQSVAFWCNPISGHATLYWYQQILGQGPKLLIQFQNNGVVDDSQLPKDRFSAERLKGVDSTLKIQPAKLEDSAVYLCASSLVLQGSGANVLTFGAGSRLTVL.

The rearrangement uses TRBV4-1 and TRBJ2-1, with unresolved D. V was clipped by 8 bases and J by 7 bases, with 9 bases between them. The CDR3 loop spans 11 amino acids. In germline, CDR1 is MGHRA, CDR2 YSYEKL. CDR3 in DNA: TGCGCCAGCTCGACACCTAATGAGCAGTTCTTC. Translating gives CASSTPNEQFF.